This passage covers 26 T cell receptor beta chains from one sample sequenced in a study of shared clonotypes between healthy human individuals. Assay: immunoSEQ multiplex PCR; the TCRdb copy retains only in-frame clones and omits some. The data hold 2,500,000 or so clones, with roughly 90% observed a single time. The sequenced sample consisted of naive CD4+ T cells from PBMCs. Subset here: CD45RA+ positively selected. All receptors come from a man aged 18 to 30 in good health. Some clones in this sample may be carry-over from other donors' samples.

The chain combines TRBV6-6 with TRBJ2-7; 13 nucleotides match TRBD2. The CDR3 totals 15 residues. CDR1 and CDR2 (germline): MNHNY, SVGAGI (reference sequence). The J segment lost 2 bases and the V segment lost 6 bases, leaving 4 bases of the junction unmatched. CDR3: CASSLLAGGPYEQYF. The CDR3 nucleotides read TGTGCCAGCAGCCTACTAGCGGGAGGGCCCTACGAGCAGTACTTC.

The CDR3 sequence: CASSGGGSLGGATEAFF. CDR3 nucleotides: TGTGCCAGCAGTGGGGGGGGGAGCCTGGGCGGTGCCACTGAAGCTTTCTTT. This chain uses TRBV28 with TRBJ1-1, with a possible D match to TRBD1 (5 bases). Per the germline V gene, CDR1 is MDHEN and CDR2 is SYDVKM. V was pared by 5 bases and J by 4 bases, with 23 bases between. This CDR3 has 17 residues. The full variable domain, completed using reference TRBV28 and TRBJ1-1, is DVKVTQSSRYLVKRTGEKVFLECVQDMDHENMFWYRQDPGLGLRLIYFSYDVKMKEKGDIPEGYSVSREKKERFSLILESASTNQTSMYLCASSGGGSLGGATEAFFGQGTRLTVV.

V gene TRBV5-1 combines with J gene TRBJ2-7; 8 bases are a match to TRBD2. The CDR3 length is 16 residues. The junction had 6 bases not matched to a gene; V was cut back by 0 bases and J by 1 base. CDR1 is SGHRS and CDR2 is YFSETQ in the germline V gene. In DNA form, the CDR3 reads TGCGCCAGCAGCTTGGGGGATAGCGGGACGTCCTACGAGCAGTACTTC. Amino acid sequence: CASSLGDSGTSYEQYF.

The chain employs TRBV28 and TRBJ1-3; D is ambiguous. This CDR3 has 13 amino acids. Trimming took 6 bases from V and 7 from J, leaving 13 bases between them. The germline V gene has CDR1 MDHEN and CDR2 SYDVKM. For the CDR3, the DNA is TGTGCCAGCAGCCGACTAGTCCCGAACACCATATATTTT. This gives the protein CASSRLVPNTIYF.

The J gene is TRBJ1-5, the V gene TRBV28, with D possibly matching TRBD1 (6 bases). The V gene's germline CDR1 is MDHEN and CDR2 SYDVKM. The CDR3 length is 16 residues. The germline V and J ends were trimmed by 4 bases and 7 bases, with 20 bases remaining between them. CDR3 DNA sequence: TGTGCCAGCAGTTACGTCGGACAGCTAATTCCGCAGCCCCAGCATTTT. It is translated as CASSYVGQLIPQPQHF.

This clone was seen only a few times. The J gene is TRBJ1-1, the V gene TRBV5-6, with a possible D match to TRBD1 (6 bases). This CDR3 is built from 14 residues. Germline V gene lookup returns CDR1 SGHDT and CDR2 YYEEEE. Trimming shortened V by 2 bases and J by 6 bases, and 14 bases separated the two germline ends. The CDR3 reads CASSFDRISAEAFF. In nucleotides, the CDR3 is TGTGCCAGCAGCTTCGACAGGATCTCTGCTGAAGCTTTCTTT.

The J gene is TRBJ1-1, the V gene TRBV9; TRBD1 agrees at 7 bases. With V trimmed by 8 bases and J by 1 base, 8 bases remained unmatched. CDR1 is SGDLS, CDR2 YYNGEE, per germline. The CDR3 loop spans 14 amino acids. The DNA of the CDR3 is TGTGCCAGTCAGACCGGGACAGAGAACACTGAAGCTTTCTTT. Translating it yields CASQTGTENTEAFF.

For the CDR3, the DNA is TGTGCCAGCAGCTTACAGGGTGCAGGGGGGACAGATACGCAGTATTTT. It codes for CASSLQGAGGTDTQYF. V is TRBV5-5 and J is TRBJ2-3; tentatively, D is TRBD1 (7 bases). The CDR3 is 16 amino acids. CDR1 is SGHKS and CDR2 is YYEKEE in the germline V gene (reference sequence). V was cut by 2 bases and J by 3 bases, with 16 bases left in between.

The V call is TRBV6-1, the J call TRBJ1-1, with D uncertain. This CDR3 has 13 amino acids. Germline V CDR1 and CDR2: MNHNS, SASEGT. V was pared by 3 bases and J by 4 bases, with 9 bases between. The CDR3 bases are TGTGCCAGCAGTGAGGAGGGAGGCACTGAAGCTTTCTTT. Its translation is CASSEEGGTEAFF.

The V and J genes are TRBV18 and TRBJ1-3, with D uncertain. Trimming shortened V by 2 bases and J by 0 bases, and 17 bases separated the two germline ends. Germline CDR1 is KGHSH and CDR2 is LQKENI. CDR3 length: 18 residues. DNA of the CDR3: TGTGCCAGCTCACCAATAATATTGGCTTTAAACTCTGGAAACACCATATATTTT. This encodes CASSPIILALNSGNTIYF.

The CDR3 sequence: CASSESRWGTDTQYF. In DNA form, the CDR3 reads TGTGCCAGCAGTGAATCACGGTGGGGCACAGATACGCAGTATTTT. The chain carries TRBV25-1 and TRBJ2-3, with D unclear. The germline V and J ends were trimmed by 1 base and 1 base, with 9 bases remaining between them. Germline lookup yields CDR1 MGHDK and CDR2 SYGVNS. The CDR3 has 15 residues.

Worth noting for this clone: The CDR3 does not end in the conserved phenylalanine or tryptophan, so this is likely a read error. The rearrangement joins TRBV28 to TRBJ1-1; D not certain. The V gene's germline CDR1 is MDHEN and CDR2 SYDVKM. V gave up 7 bases and J gave up 1 base, with 13 bases separating them. CDR3 length: 14 residues. The CDR3 sequence is CASTTAGWNTEAFL. The CDR3, as DNA: TGTGCCAGCACCACAGCGGGGTGGAACACTGAAGCTTTCCTT.

The V and J genes are TRBV28 and TRBJ2-5; D might be TRBD2 (6 bases). This CDR3 is 16 amino acids long. The V gene's germline CDR1 is MDHEN and CDR2 SYDVKM. Trimming removed 6 bases at V and 4 bases at J, with 21 bases between. The CDR3 region has the DNA TGTGCCAGCAGCCCCGGGGAGGCCGGGTGGGGAGAGACCCAGTACTTC. It specifies CASSPGEAGWGETQYF.

Concerning this clone: Other DNA sequences within the sample encode an identical CDR3. The rearrangement joins TRBV18 to TRBJ1-1, with TRBD1 matching over 7 bases. With 4 bases clipped from V and 2 bases from J, the junction kept 1 base outside the gene matches. Germline-derived CDR1 and CDR2 are KGHSH and LQKENI. The CDR3 loop spans 13 amino acids. The CDR3: CASSRTGNTEAFF. The CDR3 region has the DNA TGTGCCAGCTCACGGACAGGAAACACTGAAGCTTTCTTT.

This clone has a single count. The chain employs TRBV4-2 and TRBJ1-1; D remains ambiguous. With 1 base removed from V and 4 bases from J, the gap between germline ends came to 7 bases. This CDR3 is 13 amino acids long. The germline gives CDR1 LGHNA, CDR2 YNFKEQ. DNA for the CDR3: TGTGCCAGCAGCCAAGGCAGCCTCACTGAAGCTTTCTTT. Translating it yields CASSQGSLTEAFF.

Note on this clone: The same CDR3 also results from other DNA sequences found in this sample. J is TRBJ2-1 and V is TRBV6-5; D unclear. The CDR3 totals 13 residues. The germline V and J ends were trimmed by 2 bases and 4 bases, with 6 bases remaining between them. From germline, CDR1 is MNHEY and CDR2 SVGAGI. CDR3 residues: CASSYEQYNEQFF. DNA of the CDR3: TGTGCCAGCAGTTACGAGCAGTACAATGAGCAGTTCTTC.

This clone was found a few times. The chain recombines TRBV1 with TRBJ1-2. TRBV1 is given as a pseudogene. The CDR3 is made up of 12 amino acids. This CDR3 is CTSSQGLYGYTF. In nucleotides, the CDR3 is TGCACCAGCAGCCAGGGACTCTATGGCTACACCTTC.

In its sample, this clone was seen once. The chain uses TRBV6-6 and TRBJ1-2; D is possibly TRBD1 (5 bases). This CDR3 comprises 13 residues. V was trimmed by 5 bases and J by 4 bases, leaving 11 bases between them. The V gene's germline CDR1 is MNHNY and CDR2 SVGAGI (reference sequence). The CDR3 DNA reads as TGTGCCAGCAGTAACGGGGACGCCTATGGCTACACCTTC. Translated, it gives CASSNGDAYGYTF.

The chain has TRBV4-2 and TRBJ1-4, with D perhaps TRBD1 (5 bases). The CDR3 totals 14 residues. Deletions cut 1 base from V and 6 bases from J, with 9 bases between. Germline V gene sequence: CDR1 LGHNA, CDR2 YNFKEQ. The CDR3 sequence is CASSQGQGYEKLFF. CDR3 nucleotide sequence: TGTGCCAGCAGCCAAGGGCAGGGCTATGAAAAACTGTTTTTT.

This clone was detected only once. V gene TRBV7-8 combines with J gene TRBJ2-5; D not certain. Germline V gene sequence: CDR1 SGHVS, CDR2 FQNEAQ. V lost 8 bases and J lost 2, with 15 bases in between. The CDR3 covers 14 residues. The CDR3 DNA reads as TGTGCCAGCGGTTTAGGACGCCATCAAGAGACCCAGTACTTC. Translated: CASGLGRHQETQYF.

The table lists this clone with a count of one. The chain uses TRBV19 and TRBJ2-2; 7 bases are shared with TRBD1. This CDR3 is built from 16 residues. From germline, CDR1 is LNHDA and CDR2 SQIVND (reference sequence). V trimming: 7 bases; J trimming: 2 bases; junction bases outside the gene matches: 10. The DNA for the CDR3 is TGTGCCAGTACCACATCCAGGGGGAGAAACACCGGGGAGCTGTTTTTT. It specifies CASTTSRGRNTGELFF. The complete variable domain, with remaining parts taken from reference TRBV19 and TRBJ2-2, reads DGGITQSPKYLFRKEGQNVTLSCEQNLNHDAMYWYRQDPGQGLRLIYYSQIVNDFQKGDIAEGYSVSREKKESFPLTVTSAQKNPTAFYLCASTTSRGRNTGELFFGEGSRLTVL.

As to this clone: Other DNA sequences in this specimen translate into the identical CDR3. The chain has TRBV2 and TRBJ1-3; the D is unclear. The CDR3 has 13 amino acids. V gave up 7 bases and J gave up 0 bases, with 7 bases separating them. The V gene's germline CDR1 is SNHLY and CDR2 FYNNEI. As DNA, the CDR3 is TGTGCCAGCAAGGAGGGCTCTGGAAACACCATATATTTT. The encoded protein is CASKEGSGNTIYF.

The chain recombines TRBV5-4 with TRBJ2-5; TRBD2 aligns across 14 bases. The CDR3 spans 16 residues. Germline V gene lookup returns CDR1 SGHNT and CDR2 YYREEE (reference sequence). The V segment lost 3 bases and the J segment 5 bases; nucleotides outside the gene matches: 6. The CDR3 region is CASSSGLAGVSETQYF. CDR3 bases: TGTGCCAGCAGCTCGGGACTAGCGGGAGTATCGGAGACCCAGTACTTC.

J is TRBJ1-2 and V is TRBV20-1, with D tentatively TRBD1 (5 bases). The germline CDR1 and CDR2 sequences are DFQATT and SNEGSKA (reference sequence). The CDR3 totals 11 residues. Trimming left V 6 bases short and J 8 bases short, with 13 bases between. The CDR3 nucleotides read TGCAGTGCAAGGACACTCCGAGGCTACACCTTC. Translating it yields CSARTLRGYTF.

This rearrangement joins TRBV4-1 to TRBJ2-1, with D possibly matching TRBD2 (6 bases). V was clipped by 5 bases and J by 8 bases, with 19 bases between them. The CDR3 is 15 residues long. Germline V gives CDR1 MGHRA, CDR2 YSYEKL. The CDR3 spells CASSSGDSQDHEQFF. Written as DNA, the CDR3 is TGCGCCAGCAGCTCCGGGGACTCTCAGGATCATGAGCAGTTCTTC.

The gene calls are TRBV28 and TRBJ1-3; no definite D call. The CDR3 length is 12 residues. V was pared by 5 bases and J by 2 bases, with 4 bases between. The germline V gene encodes CDR1 MDHEN and CDR2 SYDVKM. The DNA for the CDR3 is TGTGCCAGCAGTGGTACTGGAAACACCATATATTTT. It encodes CASSGTGNTIYF.